Below are 8 T cell receptor beta chains sequenced from a single sample in a study of CD8+CD57+ T cells in acquired aplastic anemia. Genomic DNA, serving as template, underwent TCR beta VDJ and CDR3 profiling. Using its own MiXCR run on the reads, TCRdb lists one record per CDR3 protein. The sample shows 200,000 to 250,000 distinct CDR3 sequences, roughly 35% of them seen only once. The source material was sorted CD4+, CD8+, or CD8+CD57+ T cells (not recorded which) from PBMCs. The source is a human donor in good health, serving as a control.

There are many counts of this clonotype. Relative to the germline gene, one junction end is altered; a read error may explain this. This chain joins TRBV2 and TRBJ1-2; possibly TRBD1 for D (5 bases). CDR1 and CDR2 (germline): SNHLY, FYNNEI. The CDR3 sequence is 11 residues long. CDR3 in amino acids: CVSRALDGYTF. The CDR3, as DNA: TGTGTCAGCAGGGCTTTGGATGGCTACACCTTC.

The chain is built from TRBV5-6 and TRBJ2-7; TRBD1 or TRBD2 may be the D gene (5 bases each). From germline, CDR1 is SGHDT and CDR2 YYEEEE. V was trimmed by 7 bases and J by 2 bases, leaving 22 bases between them. This CDR3 has 16 amino acids. CDR3 protein: CASHQGVTGVAYEQYF. CDR3 nucleotides: TGTGCCAGCCACCAGGGAGTCACCGGAGTAGCCTACGAGCAGTACTTC.

The rearrangement links TRBV19 to TRBJ2-1; TRBD2 might be the D (6 bases). The CDR3 sequence is 18 residues long. Per the germline V gene, CDR1 is LNHDA and CDR2 is SQIVND (reference sequence). V lost 0 bases to trimming and J lost 0 bases, with 15 bases between them. DNA of the CDR3: TGTGCCAGTAGTATAGATCCGGGGCTAGCGCTCTCCTACAATGAGCAGTTCTTC. Translated, it gives CASSIDPGLALSYNEQFF.

Concerning this clonotype: A much larger clone is a single base away; this may be a read error. V usage is TRBV12-3 or TRBV12-4 and J usage is TRBJ1-5, with D hard to call. Trimming left V 6 bases short and J 3 bases short, with 15 bases between. This CDR3 comprises 15 residues. The CDR3 DNA reads TGTGCCAGCAGCGGACGGGGAGGAAACAATCAGCCCCAGCATTTT. Amino acids: CASSGRGGNNQPQHF.

V usage is TRBV20-1 and J usage is TRBJ2-1; the match to TRBD2 covers 10 bases. The junction had 17 bases not matched to a gene; V was cut back by 2 bases and J by 4 bases. From germline, CDR1 is DFQATT and CDR2 SNEGSKA (reference sequence). This CDR3 spans 19 amino acids. This chain's CDR3 is CSARNPGTPLAGAYNEQFF. The CDR3 nucleotides are TGCAGTGCTAGAAATCCCGGAACACCCCTAGCGGGAGCTTACAATGAGCAGTTCTTC.

The table lists this clonotype with many counts. The chain carries TRBV10-2 and TRBJ1-5; D is undetermined. Germline V gives CDR1 WSHSY, CDR2 SAAADI. V shed 3 bases and J shed 2 bases, with 2 bases lying between them. This CDR3 has 12 amino acids. CDR3 bases: TGCGCCAGCAGTGACCGCAATCAGCCCCAGCATTTT. Its translation: CASSDRNQPQHF.

This clonotype was observed at least ten times. The chain has TRBV5-1 and TRBJ1-1; weak D call: TRBD1 (6 bases). This CDR3 has 14 residues. CDR1 is SGHRS, CDR2 YFSETQ, per germline. Trimming took off 4 bases at V and 7 bases at J, with 17 bases between the two ends. The CDR3 protein is CASSTLGGGGEAFF. CDR3 sequence (DNA): TGCGCCAGCAGCACGTTGGGTGGGGGCGGTGAAGCTTTCTTT.

As concerns this clonotype: Just one base apart from a much larger clone, this may be a read error. This chain connects TRBV20-1 to TRBJ1-6; 9 nucleotides match TRBD1. The germline V gene encodes CDR1 DFQATT and CDR2 SNEGSKA (reference sequence). The CDR3 length is 12 residues. V was pared by 5 bases and J by 8 bases, with 1 base of the junction left unmatched. Here the CDR3 reads CSAGTGYSPLHF. DNA of the CDR3: TGCAGTGCTGGGACAGGGTATTCACCCCTCCACTTT.